The entry that follows covers one T cell receptor (beta chain) sequence. Sequencing was performed with immunoSEQ multiplex PCR; in TCRdb, only in-frame clones are kept and a portion is missing. The data show 40,000 to 55,000 clones, 85% to 95% seen once. These data belong to a study of T cell changes during pregnancy in multiple sclerosis. Germline assignment: CDR1 LNHDA and CDR2 SQIVND (reference sequence). The CDR3 consists of 13 residues. Trimming took off 6 bases at V and 5 bases at J, with 13 bases between the two ends. The sequenced sample was peripheral blood. The TCR sequence derives from a female donor with multiple sclerosis, enrolled in a pregnancy study. V is TRBV19 and J is TRBJ2-5, with D unclear. The CDR3 DNA follows: TGTGCCAGTAGCCCATTTCAAGGGGAGACCCAGTACTTC. Translated: CASSPFQGETQYF.